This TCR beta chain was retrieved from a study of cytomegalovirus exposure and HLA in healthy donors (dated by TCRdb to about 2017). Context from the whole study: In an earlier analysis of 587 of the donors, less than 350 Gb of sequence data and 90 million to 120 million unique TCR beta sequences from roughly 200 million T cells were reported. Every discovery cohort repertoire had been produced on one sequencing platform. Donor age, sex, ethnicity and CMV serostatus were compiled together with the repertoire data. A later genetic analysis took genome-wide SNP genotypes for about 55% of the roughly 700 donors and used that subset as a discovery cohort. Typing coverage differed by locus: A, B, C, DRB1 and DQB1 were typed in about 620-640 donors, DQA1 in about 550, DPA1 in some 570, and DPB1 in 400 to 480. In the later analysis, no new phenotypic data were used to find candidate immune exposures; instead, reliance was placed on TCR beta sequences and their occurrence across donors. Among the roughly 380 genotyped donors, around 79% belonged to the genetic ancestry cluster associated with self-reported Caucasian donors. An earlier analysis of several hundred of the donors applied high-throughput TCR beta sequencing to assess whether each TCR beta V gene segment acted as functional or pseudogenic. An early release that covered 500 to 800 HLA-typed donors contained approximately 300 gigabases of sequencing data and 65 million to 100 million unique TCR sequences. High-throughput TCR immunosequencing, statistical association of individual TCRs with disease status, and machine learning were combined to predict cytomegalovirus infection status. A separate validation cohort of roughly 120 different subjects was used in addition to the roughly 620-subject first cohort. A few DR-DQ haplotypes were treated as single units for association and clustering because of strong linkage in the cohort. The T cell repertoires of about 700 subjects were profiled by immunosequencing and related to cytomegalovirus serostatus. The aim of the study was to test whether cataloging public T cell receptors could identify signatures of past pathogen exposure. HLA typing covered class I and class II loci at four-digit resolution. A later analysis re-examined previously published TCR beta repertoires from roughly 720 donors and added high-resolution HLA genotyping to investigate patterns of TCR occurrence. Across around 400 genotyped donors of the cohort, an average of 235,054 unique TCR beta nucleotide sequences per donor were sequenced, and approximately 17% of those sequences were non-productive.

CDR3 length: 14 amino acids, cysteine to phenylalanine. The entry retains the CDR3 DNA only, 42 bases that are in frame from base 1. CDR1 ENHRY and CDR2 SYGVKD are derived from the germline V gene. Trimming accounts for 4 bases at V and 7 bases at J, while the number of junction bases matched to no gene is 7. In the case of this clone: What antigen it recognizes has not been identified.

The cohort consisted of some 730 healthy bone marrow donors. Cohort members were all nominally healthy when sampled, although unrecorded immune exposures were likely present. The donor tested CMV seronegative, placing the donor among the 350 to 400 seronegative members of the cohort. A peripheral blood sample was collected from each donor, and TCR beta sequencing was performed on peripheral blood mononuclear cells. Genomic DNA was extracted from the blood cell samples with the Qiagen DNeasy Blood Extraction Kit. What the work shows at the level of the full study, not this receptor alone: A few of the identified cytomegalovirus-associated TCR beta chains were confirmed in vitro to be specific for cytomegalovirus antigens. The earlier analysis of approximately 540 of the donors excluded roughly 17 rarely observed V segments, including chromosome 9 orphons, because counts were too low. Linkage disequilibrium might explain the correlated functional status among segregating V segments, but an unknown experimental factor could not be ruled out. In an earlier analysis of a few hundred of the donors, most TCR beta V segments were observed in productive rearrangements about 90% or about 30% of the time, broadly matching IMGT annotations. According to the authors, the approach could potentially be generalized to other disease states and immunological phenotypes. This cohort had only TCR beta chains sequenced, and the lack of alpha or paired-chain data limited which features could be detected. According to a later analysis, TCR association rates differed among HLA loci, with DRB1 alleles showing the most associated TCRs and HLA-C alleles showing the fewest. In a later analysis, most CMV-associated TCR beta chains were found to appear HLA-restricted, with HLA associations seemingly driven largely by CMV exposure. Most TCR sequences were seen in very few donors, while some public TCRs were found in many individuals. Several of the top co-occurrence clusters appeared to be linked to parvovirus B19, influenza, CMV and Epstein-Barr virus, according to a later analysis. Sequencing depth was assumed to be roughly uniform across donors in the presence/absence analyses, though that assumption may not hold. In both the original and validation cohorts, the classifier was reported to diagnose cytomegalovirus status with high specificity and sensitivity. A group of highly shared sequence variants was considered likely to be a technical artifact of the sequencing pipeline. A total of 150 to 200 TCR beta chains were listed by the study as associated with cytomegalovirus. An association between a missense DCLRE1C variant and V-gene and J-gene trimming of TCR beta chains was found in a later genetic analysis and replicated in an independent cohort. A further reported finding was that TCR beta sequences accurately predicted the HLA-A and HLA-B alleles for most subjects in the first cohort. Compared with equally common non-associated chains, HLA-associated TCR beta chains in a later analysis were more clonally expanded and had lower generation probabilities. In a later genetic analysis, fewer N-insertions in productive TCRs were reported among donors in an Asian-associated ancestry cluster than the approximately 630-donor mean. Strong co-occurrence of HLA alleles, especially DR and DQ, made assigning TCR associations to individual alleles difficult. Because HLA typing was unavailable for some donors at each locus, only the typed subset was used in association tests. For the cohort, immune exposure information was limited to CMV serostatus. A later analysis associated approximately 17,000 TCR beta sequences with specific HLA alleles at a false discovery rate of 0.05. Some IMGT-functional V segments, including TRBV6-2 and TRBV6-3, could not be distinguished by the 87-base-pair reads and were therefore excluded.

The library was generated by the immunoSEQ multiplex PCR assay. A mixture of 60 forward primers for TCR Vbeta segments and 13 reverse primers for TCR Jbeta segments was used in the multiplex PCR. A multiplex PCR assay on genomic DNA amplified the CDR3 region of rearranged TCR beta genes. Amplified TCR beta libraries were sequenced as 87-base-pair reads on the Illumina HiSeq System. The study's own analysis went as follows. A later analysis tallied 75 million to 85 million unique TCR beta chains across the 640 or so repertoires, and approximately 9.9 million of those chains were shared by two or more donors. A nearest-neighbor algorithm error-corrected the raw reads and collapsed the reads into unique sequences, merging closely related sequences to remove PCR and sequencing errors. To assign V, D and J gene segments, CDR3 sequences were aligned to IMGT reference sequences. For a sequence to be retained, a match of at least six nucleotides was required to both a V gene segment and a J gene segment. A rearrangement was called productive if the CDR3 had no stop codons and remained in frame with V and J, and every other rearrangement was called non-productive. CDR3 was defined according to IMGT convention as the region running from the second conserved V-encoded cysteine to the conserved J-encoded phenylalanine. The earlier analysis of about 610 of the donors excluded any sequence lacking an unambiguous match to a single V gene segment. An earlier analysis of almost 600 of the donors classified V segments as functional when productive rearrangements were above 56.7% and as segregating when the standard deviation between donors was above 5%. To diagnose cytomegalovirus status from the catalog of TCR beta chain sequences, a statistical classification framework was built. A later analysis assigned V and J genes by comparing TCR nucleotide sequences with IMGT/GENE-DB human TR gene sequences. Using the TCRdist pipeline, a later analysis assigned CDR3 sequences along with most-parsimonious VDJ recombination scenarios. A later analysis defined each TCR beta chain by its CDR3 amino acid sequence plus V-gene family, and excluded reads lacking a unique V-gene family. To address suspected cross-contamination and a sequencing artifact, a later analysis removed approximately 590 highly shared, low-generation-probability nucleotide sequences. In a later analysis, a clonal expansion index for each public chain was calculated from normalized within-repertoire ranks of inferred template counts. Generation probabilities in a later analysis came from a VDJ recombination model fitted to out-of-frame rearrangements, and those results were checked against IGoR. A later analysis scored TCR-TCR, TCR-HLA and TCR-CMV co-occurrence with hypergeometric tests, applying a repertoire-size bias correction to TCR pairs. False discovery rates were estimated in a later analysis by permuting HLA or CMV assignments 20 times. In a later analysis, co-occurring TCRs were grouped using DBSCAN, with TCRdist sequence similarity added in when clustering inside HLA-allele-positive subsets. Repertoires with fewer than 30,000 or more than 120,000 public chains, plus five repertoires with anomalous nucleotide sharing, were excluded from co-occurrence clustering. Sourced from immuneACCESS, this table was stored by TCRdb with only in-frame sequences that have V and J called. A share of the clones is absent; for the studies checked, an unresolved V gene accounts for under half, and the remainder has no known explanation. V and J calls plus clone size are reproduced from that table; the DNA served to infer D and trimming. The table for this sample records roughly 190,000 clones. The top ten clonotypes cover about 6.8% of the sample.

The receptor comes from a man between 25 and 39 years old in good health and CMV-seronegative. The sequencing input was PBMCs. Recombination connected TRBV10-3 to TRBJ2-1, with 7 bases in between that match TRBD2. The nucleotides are TGTGCCATCAGTGGACTAGCAGGTCGAAATGAGCAGTTCTTC. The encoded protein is CAISGLAGRNEQFF.